The present T cell receptor beta chain was sequenced within a study of T-cell memory formation after mild COVID-19. TCRdb analysed the 5' RACE reads with MiXCR anew, one entry per CDR3 protein. Of roughly 200,000 distinct CDR3 sequences listed, around 9.5% were seen once; the top ten hold roughly 4%. Trimming cost V 0 bases and J 7 bases; bases outside gene matches: 8. In germline, CDR1 is MGHRA, CDR2 YSYEKL. This CDR3 has 16 amino acids. This receptor was taken from a man between 18 and 35 years old who had mild COVID-19 (a few samples of this study predate the infection). Cell type and time point are not known. The sample comprised PBMCs or a T cell subset sorted from them (not recorded which). This chain links TRBV4-1 with TRBJ2-1; TRBD2 matches 8 bases. The CDR3 DNA reads TGCGCCAGCAGCCAAGATACGCGGGGGGCCTGGAATGAGCAGTTCTTC. It translates to CASSQDTRGAWNEQFF.